Listed here are 10 T cell receptor beta chains from one sample, sequenced in a study of T cell responses to AZD1222 COVID-19 vaccine. Data came from immunoSEQ multiplex PCR; TCRdb stores just in-frame clones and leaves some out. The profile shows over 120,000 clones, more than 70% of them singletons. The material was peripheral blood, obtained 28 days after the second AZD1222 dose. All receptors come from an adult who received the AZD1222 COVID-19 vaccine.

The V and J genes are TRBV4-3 and TRBJ1-2; TRBD1 matches 9 bases. There are 15 residues in the CDR3. The V gene's germline CDR1 is LGHNA and CDR2 YSLEER. V shed 3 bases and J 5 bases; nucleotides not matched to a gene: 7. CDR3 nucleotides: TGCGCCAGCAGCCAGAGCCGGGACAGGGTTTATGGCTACACCTTC. Encoded protein: CASSQSRDRVYGYTF.

This chain connects TRBV7-2 to TRBJ2-3; D is uncertain. The V end was cut by 5 bases, the J end by 1 base, with 16 bases between. Germline CDR1 SGHTA, CDR2 FQGNSA. The CDR3 is made up of 16 amino acids. The CDR3 nucleotides read TGTGCCAGCAGCCCACCCGTGGTCGGCGGCACAGATACGCAGTATTTT. Encoded protein: CASSPPVVGGTDTQYF.

The CDR3 sequence: CASSFPGAAGGPYNEQFF. CDR3 bases: TGTGCCAGCAGTTTCCCCGGAGCAGCGGGAGGGCCCTACAATGAGCAGTTCTTC. The chain carries TRBV27 and TRBJ2-1; the match to TRBD2 covers 10 bases. The CDR3 is made up of 18 amino acids. J lost 2 bases, V lost 3 bases, and 10 bases had no gene match. CDR1 and CDR2 (germline): MNHEY, SMNVEV (reference sequence).

The rearrangement joins TRBV3-1 (or the pseudogene TRBV3-2) to TRBJ1-2; D is perhaps TRBD1 (5 bases). The CDR3 covers 17 residues. Germline V gives CDR1 LGHDT, CDR2 YNNKEL (reference sequence). The V gene lost 0 bases and the J gene lost 4 bases, with 18 bases spanning the gap. The CDR3 sequence: CASSQDWGQHFPYGYTF. The DNA for the CDR3 is TGTGCCAGCAGCCAAGATTGGGGCCAGCACTTTCCCTATGGCTACACCTTC.

The rearrangement joins TRBV2 to TRBJ2-1; no definite D call. CDR3 size: 13 residues. Per germline, CDR1 SNHLY and CDR2 FYNNEI. Trimming shortened V by 6 bases and J by 9 bases, and 15 bases separated the two germline ends. The CDR3: CASSPLARTEQFF. The CDR3 DNA is TGTGCCAGCAGCCCCCTGGCGCGGACTGAGCAGTTCTTC.

This chain links TRBV19 with TRBJ2-5; TRBD2 agrees at 10 bases. Trimming at V came to 6 bases and at J to 5 bases, leaving 3 bases not matched to a gene. Per germline, CDR1 LNHDA and CDR2 SQIVND (reference sequence). The CDR3 consists of 13 residues. The CDR3 here is CASSMGLAETQYF. The CDR3 nucleotides read TGTGCCAGTAGCATGGGACTAGCGGAGACCCAGTACTTC. The full variable domain, completed using reference TRBV19 and TRBJ2-5, is DGGITQSPKYLFRKEGQNVTLSCEQNLNHDAMYWYRQDPGQGLRLIYYSQIVNDFQKGDIAEGYSVSREKKESFPLTVTSAQKNPTAFYLCASSMGLAETQYFGPGTRLLVL.

This chain links TRBV19 with TRBJ2-3; the D gene could be TRBD1 or TRBD2 (5 bases each). The ends were cut back, 8 bases at V and 10 bases at J, with 13 bases in the middle. Germline V gene data show CDR1 as LNHDA and CDR2 as SQIVND (reference sequence). There are 11 residues in the CDR3. DNA of the CDR3: TGTGCCAGTGGGGGTTGGGCAGCGCAGTATTTT. It encodes CASGGWAAQYF. The whole variable domain, remainder taken from reference TRBV19 and TRBJ2-3, is DGGITQSPKYLFRKEGQNVTLSCEQNLNHDAMYWYRQDPGQGLRLIYYSQIVNDFQKGDIAEGYSVSREKKESFPLTVTSAQKNPTAFYLCASGGWAAQYFGPGTRLTVL.

The chain joins TRBV4-1 to TRBJ2-7; D not certain. The germline V gene encodes CDR1 MGHRA and CDR2 YSYEKL. V gave up 4 bases and J gave up 2 bases, with 9 bases separating them. This CDR3 has 13 residues. Here the CDR3 reads CASSLHETYEQYF. The CDR3 DNA follows: TGCGCCAGCAGCCTACACGAGACCTACGAGCAGTACTTC.

The gene calls are TRBV28 and TRBJ2-2; D is uncertain. This CDR3 spans 14 amino acids. Trimming took off 6 bases at V and 5 bases at J, with 13 bases between the two ends. Germline-derived CDR1 and CDR2 are MDHEN and SYDVKM. The CDR3 DNA sequence: TGTGCCAGCAGCCCAGCCCGTCGGACCGGGGAGCTGTTTTTT. The encoded protein is CASSPARRTGELFF.

The gene calls are TRBV21-1 and TRBJ1-2. TRBV21-1 is a pseudogene. The CDR3 runs to 20 residues. CDR3 DNA: TGTGCCAGCAGCAAAGCATTTTACCCGCCTACCGGGCCACTTCCCCATGGCTACACCTTC. It yields the protein CASSKAFYPPTGPLPHGYTF.